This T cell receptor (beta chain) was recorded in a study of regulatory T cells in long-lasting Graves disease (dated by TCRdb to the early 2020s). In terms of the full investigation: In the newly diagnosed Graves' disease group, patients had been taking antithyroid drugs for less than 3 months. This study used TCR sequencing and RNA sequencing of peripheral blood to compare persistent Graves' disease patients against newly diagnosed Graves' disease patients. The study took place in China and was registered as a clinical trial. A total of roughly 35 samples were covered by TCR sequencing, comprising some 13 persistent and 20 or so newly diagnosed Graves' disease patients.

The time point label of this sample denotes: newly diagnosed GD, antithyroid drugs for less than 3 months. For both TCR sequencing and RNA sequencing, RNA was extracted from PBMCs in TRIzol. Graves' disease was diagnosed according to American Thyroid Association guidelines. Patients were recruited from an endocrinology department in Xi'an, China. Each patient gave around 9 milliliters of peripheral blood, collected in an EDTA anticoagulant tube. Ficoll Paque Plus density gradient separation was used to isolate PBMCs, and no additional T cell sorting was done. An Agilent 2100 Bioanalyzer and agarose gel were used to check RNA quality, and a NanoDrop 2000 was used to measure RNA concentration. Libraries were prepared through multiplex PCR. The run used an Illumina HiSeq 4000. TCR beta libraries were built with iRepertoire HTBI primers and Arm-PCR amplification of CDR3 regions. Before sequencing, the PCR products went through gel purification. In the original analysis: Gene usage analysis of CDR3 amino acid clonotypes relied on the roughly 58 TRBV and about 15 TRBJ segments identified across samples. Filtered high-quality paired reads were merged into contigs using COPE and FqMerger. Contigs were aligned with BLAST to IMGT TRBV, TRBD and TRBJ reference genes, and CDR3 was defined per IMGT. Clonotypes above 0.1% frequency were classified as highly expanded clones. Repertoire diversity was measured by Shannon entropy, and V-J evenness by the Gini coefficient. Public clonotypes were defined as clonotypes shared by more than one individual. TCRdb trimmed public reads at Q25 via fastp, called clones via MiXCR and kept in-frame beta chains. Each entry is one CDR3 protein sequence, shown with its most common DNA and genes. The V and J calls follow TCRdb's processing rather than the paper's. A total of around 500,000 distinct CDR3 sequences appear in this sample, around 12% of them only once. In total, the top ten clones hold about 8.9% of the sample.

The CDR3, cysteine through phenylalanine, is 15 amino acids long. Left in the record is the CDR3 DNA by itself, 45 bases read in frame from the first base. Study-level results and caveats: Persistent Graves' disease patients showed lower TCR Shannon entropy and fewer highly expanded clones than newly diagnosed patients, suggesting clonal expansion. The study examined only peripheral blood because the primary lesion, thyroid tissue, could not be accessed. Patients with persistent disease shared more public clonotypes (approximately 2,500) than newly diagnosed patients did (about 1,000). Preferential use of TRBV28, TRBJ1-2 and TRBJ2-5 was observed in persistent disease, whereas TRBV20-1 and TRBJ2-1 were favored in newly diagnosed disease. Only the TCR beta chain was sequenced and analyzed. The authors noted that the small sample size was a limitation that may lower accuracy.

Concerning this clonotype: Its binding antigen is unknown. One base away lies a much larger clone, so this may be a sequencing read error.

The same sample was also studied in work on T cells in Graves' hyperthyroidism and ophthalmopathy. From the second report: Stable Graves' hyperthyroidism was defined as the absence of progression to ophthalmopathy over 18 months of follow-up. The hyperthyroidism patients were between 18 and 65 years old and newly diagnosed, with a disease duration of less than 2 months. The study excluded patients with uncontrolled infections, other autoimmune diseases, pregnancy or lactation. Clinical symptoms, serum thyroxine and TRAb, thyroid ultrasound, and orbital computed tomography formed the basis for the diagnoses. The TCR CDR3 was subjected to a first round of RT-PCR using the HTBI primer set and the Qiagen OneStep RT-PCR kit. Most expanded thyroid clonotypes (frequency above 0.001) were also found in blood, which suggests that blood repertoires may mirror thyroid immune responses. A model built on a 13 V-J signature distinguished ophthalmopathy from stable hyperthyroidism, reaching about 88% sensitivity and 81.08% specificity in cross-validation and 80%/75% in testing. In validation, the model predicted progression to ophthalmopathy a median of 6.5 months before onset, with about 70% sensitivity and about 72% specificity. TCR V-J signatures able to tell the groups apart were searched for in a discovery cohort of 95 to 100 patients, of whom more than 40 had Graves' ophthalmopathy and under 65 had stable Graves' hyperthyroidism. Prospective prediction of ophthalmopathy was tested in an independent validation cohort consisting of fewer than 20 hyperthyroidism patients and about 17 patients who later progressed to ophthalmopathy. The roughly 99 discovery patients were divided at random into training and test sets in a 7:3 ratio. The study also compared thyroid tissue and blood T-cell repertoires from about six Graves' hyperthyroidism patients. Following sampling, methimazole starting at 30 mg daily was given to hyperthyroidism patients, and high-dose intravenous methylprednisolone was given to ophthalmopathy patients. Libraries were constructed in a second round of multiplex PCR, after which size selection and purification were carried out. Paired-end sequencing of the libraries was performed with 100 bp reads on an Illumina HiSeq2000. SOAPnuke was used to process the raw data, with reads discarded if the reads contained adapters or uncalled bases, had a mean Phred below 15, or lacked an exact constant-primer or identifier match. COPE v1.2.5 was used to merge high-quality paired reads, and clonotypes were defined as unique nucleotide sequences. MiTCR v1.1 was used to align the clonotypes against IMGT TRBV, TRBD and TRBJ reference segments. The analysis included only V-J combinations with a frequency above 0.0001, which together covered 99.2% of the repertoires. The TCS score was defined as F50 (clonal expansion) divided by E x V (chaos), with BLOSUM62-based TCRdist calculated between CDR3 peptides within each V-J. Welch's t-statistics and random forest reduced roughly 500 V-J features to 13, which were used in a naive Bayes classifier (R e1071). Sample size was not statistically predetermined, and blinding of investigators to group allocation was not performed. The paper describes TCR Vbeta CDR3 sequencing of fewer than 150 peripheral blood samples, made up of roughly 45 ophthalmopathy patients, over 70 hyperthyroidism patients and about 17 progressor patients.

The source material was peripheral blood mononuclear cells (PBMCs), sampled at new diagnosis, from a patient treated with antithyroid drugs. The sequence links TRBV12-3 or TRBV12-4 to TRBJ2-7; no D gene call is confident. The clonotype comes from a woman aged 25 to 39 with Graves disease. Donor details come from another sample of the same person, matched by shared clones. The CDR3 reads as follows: CASSFRPTDSCEQYF. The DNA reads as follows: TGTGCCAGCAGTTTTCGCCCCACAGATTCCTGCGAGCAGTACTTC.